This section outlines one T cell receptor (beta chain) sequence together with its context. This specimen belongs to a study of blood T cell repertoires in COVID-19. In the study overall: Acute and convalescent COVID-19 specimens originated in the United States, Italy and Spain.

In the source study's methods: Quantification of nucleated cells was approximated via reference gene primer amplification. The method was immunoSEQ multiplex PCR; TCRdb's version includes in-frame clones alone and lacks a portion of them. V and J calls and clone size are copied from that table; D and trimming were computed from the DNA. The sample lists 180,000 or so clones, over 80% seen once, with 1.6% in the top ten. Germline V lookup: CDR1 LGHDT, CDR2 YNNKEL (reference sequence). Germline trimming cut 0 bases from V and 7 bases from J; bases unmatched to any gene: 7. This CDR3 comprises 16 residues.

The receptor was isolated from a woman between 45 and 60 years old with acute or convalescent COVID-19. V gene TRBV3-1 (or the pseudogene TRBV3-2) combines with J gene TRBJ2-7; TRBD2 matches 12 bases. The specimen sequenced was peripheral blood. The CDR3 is CASSQDTTSGGGEQYF. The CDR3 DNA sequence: TGTGCCAGCAGCCAAGATACGACTAGCGGGGGCGGTGAGCAGTACTTC.